One and the same sample provided the 15 T cell receptor beta chains below, sequenced in a study of blood T cell repertoires in COVID-19 (dated by TCRdb to about 2020). To prepare the library, the immunoSEQ multiplex PCR assay was applied. In its TCRdb copy, this immuneACCESS table keeps in-frame sequences only and misses some clones. Where compared with another copy, unresolved V genes explain less than half of these, and the others have no known cause. The sample has roughly 170,000 clones on record, less than 90% of them singletons. The ten largest clones represent roughly 4.5% of the sample. Sequencing input: PBMCs or T cells enriched from blood (not recorded which). The receptors here all came from a woman in her forties or fifties who had recovered from COVID-19.

This rearrangement joins TRBV10-2 to TRBJ2-1; 10 bases are a match to TRBD2. There are 14 residues in the CDR3. V lost 6 bases to trimming and J lost 7 bases; unmatched junction nucleotides: 6. The V gene's germline CDR1 is WSHSY and CDR2 SAAADI. The CDR3 is CASRSSGGLNEQFF. CDR3 coding DNA: TGCGCCAGCAGGTCTAGCGGGGGTCTTAATGAGCAGTTCTTC.

This sequence joins TRBV7-2 and TRBJ2-3, with 12 positions matching TRBD2. The CDR3 loop spans 19 amino acids. Germline-derived CDR1 and CDR2 are SGHTA and FQGNSA. After removal of 2 bases from V and 2 bases from J, the junction contained 11 bases not matched to a gene. In DNA form, the CDR3 reads TGTGCCAGCAGCTTACCGACGCTACTAGCGGGAGGAGTCACAGATACGCAGTATTTT. This translates into CASSLPTLLAGGVTDTQYF. The full variable domain, completed using reference TRBV7-2 and TRBJ2-3, is GAGVSQSPSNKVTEKGKDVELRCDPISGHTALYWYRQSLGQGLEFLIYFQGNSAPDKSGLPSDRFSAERTGGSVSTLTIQRTQQEDSAVYLCASSLPTLLAGGVTDTQYFGPGTRLTVL.

The chain is built from TRBV2 and TRBJ2-2; 7 bases fit TRBD2. Germline-derived CDR1 and CDR2 are SNHLY and FYNNEI. The CDR3 sequence is 15 residues long. J was trimmed by 3 bases and V by 5 bases; bases with no gene match: 6. The CDR3 coding sequence is TGTGCCAGCAGTCTAGGGACTACGGACACCGGGGAGCTGTTTTTT. Amino acids: CASSLGTTDTGELFF.

V and J are TRBV9 and TRBJ2-1; 7 bases line up with TRBD2. V lost 2 bases, J lost 4 bases, and 3 bases stayed unmatched. This CDR3 spans 14 amino acids. The germline CDR1 and CDR2 sequences are SGDLS and YYNGEE. CDR3 bases: TGTGCCAGCAGCGTCCGGGGGGAATACAATGAGCAGTTCTTC. Translated, it gives CASSVRGEYNEQFF.

The sample holds one count of this clone. The identical CDR3 is also encoded by other nucleotide sequences in the sample. The rearrangement links TRBV5-1 to TRBJ1-5; possible D gene TRBD1, 5 bases. CDR3 size: 16 residues. Germline loops: CDR1 SGHRS, CDR2 YFSETQ. The V end lost 0 bases, the J end lost 0 bases, and 10 bases lay between the germline ends. The DNA for the CDR3 is TGCGCCAGCAGCTTGGGGGACTCCTATAGCAATCAGCCCCAGCATTTT. It specifies CASSLGDSYSNQPQHF.

The V and J genes are TRBV27 and TRBJ1-1, with 7 bases that match TRBD1. Trimming removed 4 bases from V and 6 bases from J; junction bases left unmatched: 17. The CDR3 sequence is 17 residues long. The germline V gene encodes CDR1 MNHEY and CDR2 SMNVEV (reference sequence). The CDR3 sequence: CASSSSLTGWESPEAFF. The CDR3, as DNA: TGTGCCAGCAGTTCCTCATTGACAGGGTGGGAATCTCCTGAAGCTTTCTTT.

Here the CDR3 DNA reads TGTGCCAGCAGCACGGGTAGCACAGATACGCAGTATTTT. Amino acid sequence: CASSTGSTDTQYF. The chain employs TRBV5-6 and TRBJ2-3; D not resolved. CDR1 SGHDT and CDR2 YYEEEE come from the germline V gene. The CDR3 is 13 amino acids. Trimming took off 4 bases at V and 0 bases at J, with 6 bases between the two ends.

Notes on this clone: Its ends do not fully match the called genes, so a read error is possible. The J gene is TRBJ1-2, the V gene TRBV20-1; D might be TRBD1 (5 bases). The CDR3 has 11 amino acids. In germline, CDR1 is DFQATT, CDR2 SNEGSKA (reference sequence). The CDR3 DNA reads TGCAGTGCTAGAGATGGGGCCGTCGGTGCCTTC. Protein: CSARDGAVGAF.

J is TRBJ1-2 and V is TRBV28; tentatively, D is TRBD1 (5 bases). Germline V gene lookup returns CDR1 MDHEN and CDR2 SYDVKM. Trimming took off 6 bases at V and 4 bases at J, with 15 bases between the two ends. The CDR3 contains 14 residues. The CDR3 coding sequence is TGTGCCAGCAGCAGGGTCGGGGGGGTCTATGGCTACACCTTC. This sequence encodes CASSRVGGVYGYTF.

The DNA for the CDR3 is TGTGCCAGCAGCTTAAGCGTGAGCTCTGGAAACACCATATATTTT. This translates into CASSLSVSSGNTIYF. The V call is TRBV7-8, the J call TRBJ1-3; D not certain. The length of the CDR3 is 15 residues. Germline CDR1 reads SGHVS; CDR2 reads FQNEAQ. The germline V and J ends were trimmed by 2 bases and 0 bases, with 8 bases remaining between them.

This clone was observed a handful of times. V usage is TRBV5-1 and J usage is TRBJ1-6, with TRBD1 matching 8 bases. Germline assignment: CDR1 SGHRS and CDR2 YFSETQ. The trim removed 2 bases at V and 15 bases at J, leaving 10 bases unmatched. The CDR3 totals 14 residues. CDR3 in amino acids: CASSLGQGGTLLHF. CDR3 in DNA: TGCGCCAGCAGCTTAGGACAGGGAGGAACACTCCTCCACTTT.

This clone was seen more than once but under ten times. The chain recombines TRBV5-1 with TRBJ1-3, with 8 bases that match TRBD1. The germline CDR1 and CDR2 sequences are SGHRS and YFSETQ. The V segment lost 4 bases and the J segment 4 bases; nucleotides outside the gene matches: 4. The CDR3 covers 14 residues. CDR3 bases: TGCGCCAGCAGCCCACAGGGGGAAGGAAACACCATATATTTT. This codes for CASSPQGEGNTIYF.

The V and J genes are TRBV7-8 and TRBJ1-5; D ambiguous. V gave up 3 bases and J gave up 6 bases, with 21 bases separating them. CDR1 and CDR2 (germline): SGHVS, FQNEAQ. The length of the CDR3 is 17 residues. The CDR3 here is CASSFSGSSGVSQPQHF. CDR3 bases: TGTGCCAGCAGCTTCTCTGGTTCAAGCGGGGTGAGTCAGCCCCAGCATTTT.

V is TRBV5-8 and J is TRBJ2-3; the match to TRBD1 covers 9 bases. V shed 3 bases, J shed 2 bases, and the junction held 13 bases outside the gene matches. The germline CDR1 and CDR2 sequences are SGHTS and YDEGEE. The CDR3 has 18 residues. CDR3 bases: TGTGCCAGCAGCTGGCAGCAAGCGGGACAGGGCGACACAGATACGCAGTATTTT. It is translated as CASSWQQAGQGDTDTQYF.

This chain joins TRBV7-9 and TRBJ2-7; TRBD1 aligns across 9 bases. The germline CDR1 and CDR2 sequences are SEHNR and FQNEAQ (reference sequence). This CDR3 spans 12 amino acids. V was clipped by 5 bases and J by 6 bases; unmatched bases: 2. The CDR3 protein is CASSRDRAEQYV. In nucleotides, the CDR3 is TGTGCCAGCAGCCGGGACAGGGCCGAGCAGTACGTC.